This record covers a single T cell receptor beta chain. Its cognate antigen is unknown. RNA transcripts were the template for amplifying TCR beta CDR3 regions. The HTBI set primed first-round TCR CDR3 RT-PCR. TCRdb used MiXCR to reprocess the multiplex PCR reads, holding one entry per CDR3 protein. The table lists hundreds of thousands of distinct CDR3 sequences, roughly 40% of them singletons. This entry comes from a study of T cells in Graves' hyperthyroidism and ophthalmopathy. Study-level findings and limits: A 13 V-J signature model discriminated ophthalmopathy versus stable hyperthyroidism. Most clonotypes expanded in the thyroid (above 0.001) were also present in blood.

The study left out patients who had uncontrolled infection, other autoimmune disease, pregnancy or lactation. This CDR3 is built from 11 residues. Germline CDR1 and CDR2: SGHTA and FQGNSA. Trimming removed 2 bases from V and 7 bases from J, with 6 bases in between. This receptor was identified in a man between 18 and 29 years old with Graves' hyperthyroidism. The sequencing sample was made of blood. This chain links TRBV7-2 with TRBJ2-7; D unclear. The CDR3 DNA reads TGTGCCAGCAGCTTAAGGGAAGAGCAGTACTTC. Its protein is CASSLREEQYF.